The clone carrying this TCR beta chain occurred a few times. Its matching antigen is unknown. Per germline, CDR1 SGHDN and CDR2 FVKESK. This CDR3 comprises 15 residues. V lost 0 bases, J lost 7 bases, and 13 bases lay in between. A universal primer site was created by template switching, with the cDNA bearing unique molecular identifiers. TCRdb reprocessed the 5' RACE reads with MiXCR, giving one entry per CDR3 protein. The sample contains around 280,000 distinct CDR3 sequences, more than 6.5% of which appear only once. These data belong to a study of identical twins. Overall study findings and caveats: Sharing of beta out-of-frame sequences by twins showed a weaker excess.

The data were also submitted as part of a second study, on yellow fever vaccine responses in identical twins.

The chain links TRBV14 to TRBJ2-1; TRBD2 is a possible D gene (6 bases). Sequencing was done on a sample of memory (CD45RO+) T cells sorted from blood. The TCR comes from a woman between 18 and 29 years old in good health. Here the CDR3 DNA reads TGTGCCAGCAGCCAAGATCGCGGGGTGGCAAATGAGCAGTTCTTC. This translates into CASSQDRGVANEQFF.